This TCR beta chain was captured by sequencing in a study of early T cells in non-severe SARS-CoV-2 infection. Trimming removed 5 bases from V and 5 bases from J; junction bases left unmatched: 12. The V gene's germline CDR1 is SGHTA and CDR2 FQGNSA. The CDR3 is 17 amino acids. Unique molecular identifier tags were affixed to discrete cDNA molecules. TCRdb reprocessed the 5' RACE reads via MiXCR and lists one record per CDR3 protein. Of under 50,000 distinct CDR3 sequences in the sample, roughly 4.5% were seen once. This clonotype was counted many times. The source of this sequence is an adult who was a healthcare worker with PCR-confirmed SARS-CoV-2 infection or an uninfected control (not recorded which). The chain employs TRBV7-2 and TRBJ1-5; 10 nucleotides align to TRBD1. Sample: whole blood. The chain's CDR3 is CASSQDPGQGPDQPQHF. The CDR3 DNA sequence: TGTGCCAGCAGCCAAGATCCGGGACAGGGGCCCGATCAGCCCCAGCATTTT.